The 14 T cell receptor beta chains given below trace back to one sample, sequenced in a study of identical twins. MiXCR, run by TCRdb on the 5' RACE reads, gives a single entry per CDR3 protein. Of a few hundred thousand distinct CDR3 sequences in the sample, roughly 8.6% are singletons; the top ten hold roughly 2%. These data also featured in a second study, about yellow fever vaccine responses in identical twins.

The sequencing input was memory (CD45RO+) T cells sorted from blood. The origin of the receptors is a woman between 18 and 29 years old in good health.

This clonotype showed up just a few times. The chain is built from TRBV4-1 and TRBJ1-2; D gene ambiguous. The CDR3 consists of 13 residues. Germline V gives CDR1 MGHRA, CDR2 YSYEKL. Trimming cost V 0 bases and J 11 bases, with 13 bases left between them. The CDR3 DNA is TGCGCCAGCAGCCAAGATTCAGCATTTGGGTACACCTTC. It translates to CASSQDSAFGYTF.

This clonotype was seen at least ten times. The chain joins TRBV7-9 to TRBJ1-6; D not resolved. There are 15 residues in the CDR3. Trimming took off 3 bases at V and 7 bases at J, with 13 bases between the two ends. CDR1 is SEHNR and CDR2 is FQNEAQ in the germline V gene (reference sequence). DNA for the CDR3: TGTGCCAGCAGCTTGGGTGGTAGCGAGAATTCACCCCTCCACTTT. This translates into CASSLGGSENSPLHF.

This chain connects TRBV19 to TRBJ1-1, with TRBD1 matching 7 bases. Germline-derived CDR1 and CDR2 are LNHDA and SQIVND (reference sequence). This CDR3 has 14 residues. The V segment lost 4 bases and the J segment 0 bases; nucleotides outside the gene matches: 2. The CDR3 sequence: CASSKGQLNTEAFF. In DNA, the CDR3 is TGTGCCAGTAGTAAGGGACAGCTGAACACTGAAGCTTTCTTT.

This clonotype was observed many times. V gene TRBV6-1 combines with J gene TRBJ2-3; TRBD2 aligns across 11 bases. The CDR3 has 18 amino acids. Germline-derived CDR1 and CDR2 are MNHNS and SASEGT. Losses at the gene ends were 6 bases for V and 0 bases for J; bases not matched to a gene: 11. CDR3 residues: CASSPGTSGIASTDTQYF. Here the CDR3 DNA reads TGTGCCAGCAGCCCCGGGACTAGCGGAATTGCTAGCACAGATACGCAGTATTTT.

V usage is TRBV3-1 and J usage is TRBJ2-5; 9 bases fit TRBD1. The CDR3 is 15 amino acids. V lost 2 bases, J lost 7 bases, and 8 bases stayed unmatched. CDR1 and CDR2 (germline): LGHDT, YNNKEL (reference sequence). CDR3 sequence reads: CASSQLGQGTGTQYF. CDR3 sequence (DNA): TGTGCCAGCAGCCAACTTGGACAGGGGACAGGGACCCAGTACTTC.

This clonotype was seen ten or more times. The CDR3 loop is CASSLLGEAIHEQFF. CDR3 in DNA: TGCGCCAGCAGCCTGCTAGGTGAGGCAATACATGAGCAGTTCTTC. This rearrangement joins TRBV5-1 to TRBJ2-1, with no clear D. The germline V and J ends were trimmed by 4 bases and 8 bases, with 19 bases remaining between them. Germline V gene data show CDR1 as SGHRS and CDR2 as YFSETQ. This CDR3 is built from 15 residues. Using reference TRBV5-1 and TRBJ2-1 for the parts outside the CDR3, the full variable domain is KAGVTQTPRYLIKTRGQQVTLSCSPISGHRSVSWYQQTPGQGLQFLFEYFSETQRNKGNFPGRFSGRQFSNSRSEMNVSTLELGDSALYLCASSLLGEAIHEQFFGPGTRLTVL.

The table lists this clonotype with a few counts. CDR3 sequence reads: CASSRGLALEQFF. The DNA of the CDR3 is TGTGCCAGTAGTCGGGGACTAGCCCTTGAGCAGTTCTTC. The J gene is TRBJ2-1, the V gene TRBV19, with 9 bases aligning to TRBD2. This CDR3 region has 13 residues. Germline-derived CDR1 and CDR2 are LNHDA and SQIVND (reference sequence). The V gene end was trimmed by 5 bases and the J gene end by 9 bases; junction bases not matched to a gene: 5.

This clonotype was observed a few times. The chain is built from TRBV16 and TRBJ2-1, with a weak D call TRBD1 (6 bases). Germline V CDR1 and CDR2: KGHSY, FQNENV. V lost 4 bases, J lost 9 bases, and 13 bases lay in between. The CDR3 totals 13 residues. CDR3 sequence reads: CASSRIQGLEQFF. DNA of the CDR3: TGTGCCAGCAGCCGCATACAGGGCCTTGAGCAGTTCTTC. The variable domain in full, with the rest retrieved from reference TRBV16 and TRBJ2-1, is GEEVAQTPKHLVRGEGQKAKLYCAPIKGHSYVFWYQQVLKNEFKFLISFQNENVFDETGMPKERFSAKCLPNSPCSLEIQATKLEDSAVYFCASSRIQGLEQFFGPGTRLTVL.

The rearrangement uses TRBV28 and TRBJ1-6; D uncertain. V was trimmed by 3 bases and J by 8 bases, leaving 5 bases between them. CDR1 and CDR2 from the germline V gene are MDHEN and SYDVKM. CDR3 size: 12 residues. The CDR3 nucleotides read TGTGCCAGCAGTTTGGAACATTCACCCCTCCACTTT. Protein sequence: CASSLEHSPLHF. Full variable domain (outside the CDR3, taken from reference TRBV28 and TRBJ1-6): DVKVTQSSRYLVKRTGEKVFLECVQDMDHENMFWYRQDPGLGLRLIYFSYDVKMKEKGDIPEGYSVSREKKERFSLILESASTNQTSMYLCASSLEHSPLHFGNGTRLTVT.

In its sample, this clonotype was seen many times. The J gene is TRBJ2-5, the V gene TRBV7-8; a possible D gene is TRBD2 (5 bases). The V end lost 5 bases, the J end lost 5 bases, and 9 bases lay between the germline ends. The CDR3 is 12 residues long. Germline V gene sequence: CDR1 SGHVS, CDR2 FQNEAQ. The CDR3 coding sequence is TGTGCCAGCAGCAAGGGAGTTGAGACCCAGTACTTC. This encodes CASSKGVETQYF. Full variable domain (missing parts from reference TRBV7-8 and TRBJ2-5): GAGVSQSPRYKVAKRGQDVALRCDPISGHVSLFWYQQALGQGPEFLTYFQNEAQLDKSGLPSDRFFAERPEGSVSTLKIQRTQQEDSAVYLCASSKGVETQYFGPGTRLLVL.

This clonotype was counted many times. This chain uses TRBV6-5 with TRBJ2-5; 9 nucleotides line up with TRBD1. This CDR3 has 16 amino acids. Germline values: CDR1 MNHEY, CDR2 SVGAGI. Trimming took 4 bases from V and 7 from J; bases not matched to a gene: 13. The CDR3 DNA follows: TGTGCCAGCAGTTCAGATCCGGGACAGGGTGGGGGGACCCAGTACTTC. Translated, it gives CASSSDPGQGGGTQYF.

This clonotype was observed at least ten times. An end of the junction does not agree with germline; a read error may underlie this. The rearrangement links TRBV12-3 or TRBV12-4 to TRBJ2-1; 11 bases are a match to TRBD2. The CDR3 is 12 residues long. CDR3 amino acids: CASRTSSGRLLF. Here the CDR3 DNA reads TGTGCCAGCAGGACATCTAGCGGGAGGCTGCTCTTC.

This clonotype has ten or more counts. This chain links TRBV28 with TRBJ2-7; D remains unclear. Trimming cost V 5 bases and J 2 bases, with 10 bases left between them. The CDR3 is made up of 13 amino acids. The germline CDR1 and CDR2 sequences are MDHEN and SYDVKM. The CDR3 sequence is CASSVDGPYEQYF. DNA for the CDR3: TGTGCCAGCAGTGTGGACGGACCCTACGAGCAGTACTTC.

The sample holds many counts of this clonotype. The chain combines TRBV4-1 with TRBJ2-5, with D uncertain. The germline gives CDR1 MGHRA, CDR2 YSYEKL. The CDR3 extends over 17 amino acids. The V end lost 4 bases, the J end lost 0 bases, and 18 bases lay between the germline ends. The CDR3 region has the DNA TGCGCCAGCAGCCGCGGAGATGCAGATATGTACCAAGAGACCCAGTACTTC. Translation gives CASSRGDADMYQETQYF.